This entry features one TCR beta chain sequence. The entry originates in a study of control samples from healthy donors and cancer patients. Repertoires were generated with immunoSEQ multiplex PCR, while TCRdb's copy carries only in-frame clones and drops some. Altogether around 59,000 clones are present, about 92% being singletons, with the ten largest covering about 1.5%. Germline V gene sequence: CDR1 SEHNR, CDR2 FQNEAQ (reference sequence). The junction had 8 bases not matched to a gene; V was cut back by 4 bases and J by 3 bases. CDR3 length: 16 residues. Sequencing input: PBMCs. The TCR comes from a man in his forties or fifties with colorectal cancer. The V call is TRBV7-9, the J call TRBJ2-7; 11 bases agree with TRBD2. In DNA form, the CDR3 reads TGTGCCAGCAGCTCGACCCCCGGACTAGCGGGCTACGAGCAGTACTTC. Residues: CASSSTPGLAGYEQYF.